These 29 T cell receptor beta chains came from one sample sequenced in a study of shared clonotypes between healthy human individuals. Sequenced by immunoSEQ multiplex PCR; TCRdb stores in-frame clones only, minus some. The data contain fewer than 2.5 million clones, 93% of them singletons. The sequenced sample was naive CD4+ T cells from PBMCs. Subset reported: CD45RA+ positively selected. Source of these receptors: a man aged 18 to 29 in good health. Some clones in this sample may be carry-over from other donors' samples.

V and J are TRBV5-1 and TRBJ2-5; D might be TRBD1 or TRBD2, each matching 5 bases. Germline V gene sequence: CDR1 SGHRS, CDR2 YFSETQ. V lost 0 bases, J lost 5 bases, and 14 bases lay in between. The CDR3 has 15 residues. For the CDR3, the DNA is TGCGCCAGCAGCTTGGGGGCAGGGACGAGCGAGACCCAGTACTTC. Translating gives CASSLGAGTSETQYF. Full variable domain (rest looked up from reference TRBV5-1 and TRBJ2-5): KAGVTQTPRYLIKTRGQQVTLSCSPISGHRSVSWYQQTPGQGLQFLFEYFSETQRNKGNFPGRFSGRQFSNSRSEMNVSTLELGDSALYLCASSLGAGTSETQYFGPGTRLLVL.

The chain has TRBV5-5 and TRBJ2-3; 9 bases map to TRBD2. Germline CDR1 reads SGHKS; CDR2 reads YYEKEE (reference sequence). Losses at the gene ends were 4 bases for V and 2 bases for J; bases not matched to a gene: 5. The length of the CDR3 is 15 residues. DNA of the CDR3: TGTGCCAGCAGCCCGGGACTAGCTCTCACAGATACGCAGTATTTT. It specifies CASSPGLALTDTQYF. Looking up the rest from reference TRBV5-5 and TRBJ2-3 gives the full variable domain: DAGVTQSPTHLIKTRGQQVTLRCSPISGHKSVSWYQQVLGQGPQFIFQYYEKEERGRGNFPDRFSARQFPNYSSELNVNALLLGDSALYLCASSPGLALTDTQYFGPGTRLTVL.

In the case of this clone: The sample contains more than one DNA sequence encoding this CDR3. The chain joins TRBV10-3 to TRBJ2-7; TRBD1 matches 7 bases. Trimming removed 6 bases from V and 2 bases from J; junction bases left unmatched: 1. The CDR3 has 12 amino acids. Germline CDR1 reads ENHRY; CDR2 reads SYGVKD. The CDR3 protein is CAISGTAYEQYF. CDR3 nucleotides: TGTGCCATCAGCGGGACAGCCTACGAGCAGTACTTC.

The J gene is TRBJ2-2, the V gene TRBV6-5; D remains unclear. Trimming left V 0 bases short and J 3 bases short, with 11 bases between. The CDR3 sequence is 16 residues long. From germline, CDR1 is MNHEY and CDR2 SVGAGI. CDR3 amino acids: CASSYSIGSHTGELFF. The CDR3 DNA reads TGTGCCAGCAGTTACTCGATAGGATCACACACCGGGGAGCTGTTTTTT.

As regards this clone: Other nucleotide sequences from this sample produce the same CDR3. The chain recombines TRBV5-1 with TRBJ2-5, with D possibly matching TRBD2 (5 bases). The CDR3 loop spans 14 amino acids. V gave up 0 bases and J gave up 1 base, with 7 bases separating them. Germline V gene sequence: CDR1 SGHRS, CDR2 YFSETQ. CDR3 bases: TGCGCCAGCAGCTTGGAAGGAGGCCAAGAGACCCAGTACTTC. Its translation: CASSLEGGQETQYF.

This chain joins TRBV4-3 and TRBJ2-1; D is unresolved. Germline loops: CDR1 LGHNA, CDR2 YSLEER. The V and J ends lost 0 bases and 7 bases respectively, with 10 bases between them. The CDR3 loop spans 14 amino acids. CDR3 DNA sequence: TGCGCCAGCAGCCAAGAACTGGGGAAAAATGAGCAGTTCTTC. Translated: CASSQELGKNEQFF.

As DNA, the CDR3 is TGTGCCTGGAGCCCGGAGGGGGGCCGCATGACTGAAGCTTTCTTT. This gives the protein CAWSPEGGRMTEAFF. The V and J genes are TRBV30 and TRBJ1-1, with D tentatively TRBD1 (6 bases). V was cut by 3 bases and J by 5 bases, with 19 bases left in between. CDR1 GTSNPN and CDR2 SVGIG come from the germline V gene (reference sequence). The CDR3 extends over 15 amino acids.

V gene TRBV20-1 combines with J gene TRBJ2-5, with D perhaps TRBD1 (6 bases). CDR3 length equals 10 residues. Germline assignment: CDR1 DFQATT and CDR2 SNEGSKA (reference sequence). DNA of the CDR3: TGCAGCGCAGGGGTGGAGACCCAGTACTTC. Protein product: CSAGVETQYF.

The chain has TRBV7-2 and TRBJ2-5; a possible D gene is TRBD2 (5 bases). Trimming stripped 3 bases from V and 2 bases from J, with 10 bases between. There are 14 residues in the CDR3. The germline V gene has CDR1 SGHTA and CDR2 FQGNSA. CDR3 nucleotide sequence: TGTGCCAGCAGCTTGATGACTACACAAGAGACCCAGTACTTC. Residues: CASSLMTTQETQYF.

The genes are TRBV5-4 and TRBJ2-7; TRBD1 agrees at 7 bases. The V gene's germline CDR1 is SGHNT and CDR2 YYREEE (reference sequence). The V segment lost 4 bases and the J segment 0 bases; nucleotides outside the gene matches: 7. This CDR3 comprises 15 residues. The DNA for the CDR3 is TGTGCCAGCAGCCTAGGGACAGTTCGCTCCTACGAGCAGTACTTC. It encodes CASSLGTVRSYEQYF.

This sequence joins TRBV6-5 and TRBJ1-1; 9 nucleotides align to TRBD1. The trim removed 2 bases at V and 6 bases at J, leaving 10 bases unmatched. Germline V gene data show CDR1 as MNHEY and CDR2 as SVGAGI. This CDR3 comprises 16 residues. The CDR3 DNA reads TGTGCCAGCAGTTACGGCACCGGGACAGGGTCTTCTGAAGCTTTCTTT. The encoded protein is CASSYGTGTGSSEAFF.

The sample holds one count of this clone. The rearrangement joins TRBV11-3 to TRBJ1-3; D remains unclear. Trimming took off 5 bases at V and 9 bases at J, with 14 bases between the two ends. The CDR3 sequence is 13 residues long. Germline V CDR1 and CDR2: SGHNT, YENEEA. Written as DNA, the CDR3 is TGTGCCAGCAGCCCAGGCCCCGGAGCCACCATATATTTT. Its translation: CASSPGPGATIYF.

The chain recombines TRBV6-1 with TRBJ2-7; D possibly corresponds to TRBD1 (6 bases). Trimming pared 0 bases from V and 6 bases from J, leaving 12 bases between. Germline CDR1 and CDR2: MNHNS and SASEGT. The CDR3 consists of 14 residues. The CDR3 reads CASSEAGTGIEQYF. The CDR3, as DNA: TGTGCCAGCAGTGAAGCAGGAACAGGGATCGAGCAGTACTTC.

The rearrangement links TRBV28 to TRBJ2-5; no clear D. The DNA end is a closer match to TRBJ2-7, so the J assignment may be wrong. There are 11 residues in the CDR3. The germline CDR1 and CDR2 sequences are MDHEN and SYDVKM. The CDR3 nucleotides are TGTGCCAGCAGTGCCGACTACGAGCAGTACTTC. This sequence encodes CASSADYEQYF.

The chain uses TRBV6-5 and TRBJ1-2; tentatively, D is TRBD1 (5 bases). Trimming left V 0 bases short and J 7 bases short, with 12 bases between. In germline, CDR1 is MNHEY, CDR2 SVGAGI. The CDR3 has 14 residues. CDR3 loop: CASSYSARGTGYTF. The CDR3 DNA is TGTGCCAGCAGTTACTCAGCCCGGGGCACTGGCTACACCTTC.

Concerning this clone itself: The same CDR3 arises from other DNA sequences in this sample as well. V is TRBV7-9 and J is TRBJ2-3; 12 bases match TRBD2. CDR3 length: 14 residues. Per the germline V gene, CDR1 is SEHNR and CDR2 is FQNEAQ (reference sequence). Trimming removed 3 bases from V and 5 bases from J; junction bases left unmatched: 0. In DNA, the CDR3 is TGTGCCAGCAGCTTGGGACTAGCGGGAGATACGCAGTATTTT. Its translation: CASSLGLAGDTQYF.

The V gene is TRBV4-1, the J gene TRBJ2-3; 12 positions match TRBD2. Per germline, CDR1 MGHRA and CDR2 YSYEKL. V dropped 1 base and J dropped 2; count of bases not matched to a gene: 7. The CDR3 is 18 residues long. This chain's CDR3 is CASSQVPGLAGYTDTQYF. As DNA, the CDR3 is TGCGCCAGCAGCCAAGTCCCAGGACTAGCGGGGTACACAGATACGCAGTATTTT.

CDR3 amino acids: CATSDRGREQYF. DNA of the CDR3: TGTGCCACCAGCGACAGGGGGCGAGAGCAGTACTTC. This chain links TRBV15 with TRBJ2-7, with TRBD1 matching 10 bases. V was pared by 5 bases and J by 7 bases, with 2 bases of the junction left unmatched. Germline V lookup: CDR1 LNHNV, CDR2 YYDKDF (reference sequence). This CDR3 is built from 12 residues.

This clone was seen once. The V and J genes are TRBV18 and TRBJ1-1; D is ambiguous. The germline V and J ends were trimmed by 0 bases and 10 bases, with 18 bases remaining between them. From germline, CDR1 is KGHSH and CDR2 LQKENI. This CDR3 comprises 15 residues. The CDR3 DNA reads TGTGCCAGCTCACCACCAAACAGACCCACTAAGGGAGCTTTCTTT. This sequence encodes CASSPPNRPTKGAFF.

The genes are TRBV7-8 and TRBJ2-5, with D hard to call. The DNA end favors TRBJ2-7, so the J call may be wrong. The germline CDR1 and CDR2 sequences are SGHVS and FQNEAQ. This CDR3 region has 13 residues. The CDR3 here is CASSSANFYEQYF. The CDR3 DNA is TGTGCCAGCAGCAGTGCTAACTTCTACGAGCAGTACTTC.

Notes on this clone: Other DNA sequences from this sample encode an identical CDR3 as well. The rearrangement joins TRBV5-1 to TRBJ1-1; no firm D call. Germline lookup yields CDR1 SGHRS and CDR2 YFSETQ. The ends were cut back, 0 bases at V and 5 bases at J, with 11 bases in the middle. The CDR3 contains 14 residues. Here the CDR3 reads CASSLVGEGTEAFF. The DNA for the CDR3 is TGCGCCAGCAGCTTGGTCGGGGAGGGAACTGAAGCTTTCTTT.

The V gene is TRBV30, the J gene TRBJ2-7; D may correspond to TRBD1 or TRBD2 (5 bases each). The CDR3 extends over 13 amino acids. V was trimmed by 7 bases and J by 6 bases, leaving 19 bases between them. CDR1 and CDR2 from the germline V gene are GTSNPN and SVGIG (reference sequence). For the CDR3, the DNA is TGTGCCTTGTATTCTGGGGGAAGGGCCGAGCAGTACTTC. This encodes CALYSGGRAEQYF.

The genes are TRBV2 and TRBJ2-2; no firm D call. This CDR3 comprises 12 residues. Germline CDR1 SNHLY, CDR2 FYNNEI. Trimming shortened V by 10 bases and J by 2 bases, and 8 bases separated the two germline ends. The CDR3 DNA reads TGTGCCACTGGGAAAAACACCGGGGAGCTGTTTTTT. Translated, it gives CATGKNTGELFF.

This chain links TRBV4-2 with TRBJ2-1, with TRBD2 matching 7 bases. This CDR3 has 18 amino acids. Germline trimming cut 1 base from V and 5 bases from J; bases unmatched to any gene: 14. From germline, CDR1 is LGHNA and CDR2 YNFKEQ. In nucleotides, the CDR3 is TGTGCCAGCAGCCAAGTTCGACCGTTCCTAGCGGACGACAATGAGCAGTTCTTC. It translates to CASSQVRPFLADDNEQFF.

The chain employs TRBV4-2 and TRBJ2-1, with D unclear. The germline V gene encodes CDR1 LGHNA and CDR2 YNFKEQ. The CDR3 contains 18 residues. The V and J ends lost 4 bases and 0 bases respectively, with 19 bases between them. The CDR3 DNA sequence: TGTGCCAGCAGCCGCGAACGGCGTCAGCCGAGCTCCTACAATGAGCAGTTCTTC. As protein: CASSRERRQPSSYNEQFF.

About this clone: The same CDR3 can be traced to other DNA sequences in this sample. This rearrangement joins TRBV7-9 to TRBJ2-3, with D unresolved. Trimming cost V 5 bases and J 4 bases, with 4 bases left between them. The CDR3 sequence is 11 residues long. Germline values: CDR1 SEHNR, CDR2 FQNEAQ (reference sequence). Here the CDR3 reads CASSPPDTQYF. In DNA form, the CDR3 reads TGTGCCAGCAGCCCCCCAGATACGCAGTATTTT.

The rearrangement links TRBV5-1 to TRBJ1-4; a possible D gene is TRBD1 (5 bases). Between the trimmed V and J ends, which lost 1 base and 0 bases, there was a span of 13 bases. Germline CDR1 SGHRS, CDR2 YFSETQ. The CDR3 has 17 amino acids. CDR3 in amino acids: CASSLRPPTATNEKLFF. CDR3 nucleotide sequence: TGCGCCAGCAGCTTGAGGCCCCCGACAGCAACTAATGAAAAACTGTTTTTT.

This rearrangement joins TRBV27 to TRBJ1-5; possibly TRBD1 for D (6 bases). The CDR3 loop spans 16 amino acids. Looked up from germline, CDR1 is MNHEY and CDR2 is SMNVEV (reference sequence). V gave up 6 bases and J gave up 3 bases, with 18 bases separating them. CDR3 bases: TGTGCCAGCAGCCGTAGCTCCGGACAGCCCAATCAGCCCCAGCATTTT. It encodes CASSRSSGQPNQPQHF.

CDR3: CASSTSGGSDSPLDTQYF. CDR3 coding DNA: TGTGCCAGCTCAACCTCGGGGGGTAGCGACTCGCCGTTGGATACGCAGTATTTT. V is TRBV9 and J is TRBJ2-3, with 7 positions matching TRBD2. Germline loops: CDR1 SGDLS, CDR2 YYNGEE. This CDR3 spans 18 amino acids. J was trimmed by 6 bases and V by 7 bases; bases with no gene match: 23.